This T cell receptor beta chain derives from a study of blood T cells in healthy people across ages. Findings and limits, study-wide: Possibly confounding the expanded clonotype changes was the fact that donor CMV status was unknown.

Every donor gave 9 to 10 milliliters of peripheral blood. Every sample had a minimum of 6 million PBMCs isolated. This CDR3 region has 15 residues. Germline lookup yields CDR1 WSHSY and CDR2 SAAADI. This clonotype was picked up a small number of times. Its antigen is still unknown. A junction boundary mismatches the germline segment, possibly from a read error. Alongside a J-beta primer mix, a sample-barcoded 5' primer served in a second PCR lasting about 7 to 11 cycles. Every cDNA was tagged by a template-switch adaptor with 12 random nucleotides. One entry per CDR3 protein results from TCRdb running MiXCR on the 5' RACE reads. The sample has 1.5 million to 2 million distinct CDR3 sequences, 28% seen once.

This clonotype was sampled from a woman in her twenties or thirties in good health. J is TRBJ2-1 and V is TRBV10-2; the match to TRBD1 covers 7 bases. The source material was blood. CDR3 region: CASKKGQYLLDERFF. CDR3 nucleotide sequence: TGCGCCAGCAAAAAGGGACAGTACCTTCTCGATGAGCGGTTCTTC.